The entry below describes one TCR beta chain. What it binds is unknown. The data are from a study of cytotoxic CD8 clonotypes in ibrutinib-treated CLL. Broader study findings: Higher circulating CD8+ T-cell counts strongly accompanied higher baseline clonality, above age-matched healthy donors.

Looked up from germline, CDR1 is MDHEN and CDR2 is SYDVKM. Trimming removed 4 bases from V and 1 base from J, with 17 bases in between. CDR3 length: 17 amino acids. Produced via immunoSEQ multiplex PCR; TCRdb's table is partial and in-frame only. The table lists about 40,000 clones, approximately 67% of them singletons. This receptor was obtained from a human donor with chronic lymphocytic leukemia. The chain recombines TRBV28 with TRBJ1-3; tentatively, D is TRBD1 (6 bases). This sample comprised PBMCs, obtained at disease progression, from a patient treated with ibrutinib. The CDR3 protein is CASSSGAGGFSGNTIYF. The CDR3 DNA is TGTGCCAGCAGTTCGGGGGCCGGGGGTTTTTCTGGAAACACCATATATTTT.